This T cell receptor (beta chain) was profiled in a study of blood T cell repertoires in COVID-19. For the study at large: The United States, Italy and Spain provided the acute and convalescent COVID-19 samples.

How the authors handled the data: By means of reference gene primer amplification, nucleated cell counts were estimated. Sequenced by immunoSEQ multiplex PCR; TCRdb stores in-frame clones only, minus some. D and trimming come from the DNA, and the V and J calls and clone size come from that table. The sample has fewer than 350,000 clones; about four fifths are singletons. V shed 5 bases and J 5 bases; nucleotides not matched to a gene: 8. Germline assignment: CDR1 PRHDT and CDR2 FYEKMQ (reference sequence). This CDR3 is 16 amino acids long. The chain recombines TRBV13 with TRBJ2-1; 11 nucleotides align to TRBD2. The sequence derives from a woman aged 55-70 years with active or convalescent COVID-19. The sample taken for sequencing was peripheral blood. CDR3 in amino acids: CASSILGLAEDNEQFF. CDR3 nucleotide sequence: TGTGCCAGCAGCATACTGGGACTAGCGGAGGACAATGAGCAGTTCTTC.